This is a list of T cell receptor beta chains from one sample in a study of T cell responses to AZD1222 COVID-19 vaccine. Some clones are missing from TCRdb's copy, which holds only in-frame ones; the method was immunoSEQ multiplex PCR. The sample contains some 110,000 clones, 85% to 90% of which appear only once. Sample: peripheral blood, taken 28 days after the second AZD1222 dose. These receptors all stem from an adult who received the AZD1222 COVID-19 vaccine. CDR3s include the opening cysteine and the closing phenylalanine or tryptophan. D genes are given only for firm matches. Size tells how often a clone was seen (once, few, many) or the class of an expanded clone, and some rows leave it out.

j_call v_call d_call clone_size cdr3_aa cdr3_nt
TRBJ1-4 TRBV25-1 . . CASSELIGAHEKLFF TGTGCCAGCAGTGAATTGATAGGGGCGCACGAAAAACTGTTTTTT
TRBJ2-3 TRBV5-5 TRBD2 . CASSRRLAGGSTDTQYF TGTGCCAGCAGCCGAAGATTAGCGGGAGGTAGCACAGATACGCAGTATTTT
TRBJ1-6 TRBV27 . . CASSLGSSPLHF TGTGCCAGCAGTTTGGGGAGTTCACCCCTCCACTTT
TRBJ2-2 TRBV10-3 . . CAIRGGGGDTGELFF TGTGCCATCAGAGGGGGAGGAGGAGACACCGGGGAGCTGTTTTTT
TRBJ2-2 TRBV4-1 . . CASSYRAGELFF TGCGCCAGCAGCTACAGGGCCGGGGAGCTGTTTTTT
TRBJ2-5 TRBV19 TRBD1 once CASSMGTGGSLQETQYF TGTGCCAGTAGTATGGGAACAGGGGGAAGTCTTCAAGAGACCCAGTACTTC
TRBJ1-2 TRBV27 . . CASRSITLLNYGYTF TGTGCCAGCAGGTCGATAACCCTTCTTAACTATGGCTACACCTTC
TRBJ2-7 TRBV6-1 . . CASSDSQPYEQYF TGTGCCAGCAGTGATTCTCAACCCTACGAGCAGTACTTC
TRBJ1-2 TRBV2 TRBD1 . CASRGNRDRSFYGYTF TGTGCCAGCAGAGGGAACCGGGACAGGTCCTTCTATGGCTACACCTTC
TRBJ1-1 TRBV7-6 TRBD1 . CASSAGQGFPAEAFF TGTGCCAGCAGCGCCGGACAGGGATTCCCCGCTGAAGCTTTCTTT
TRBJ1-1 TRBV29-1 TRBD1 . CSVVGISGGWTEAFF TGCAGCGTTGTGGGGATTTCAGGGGGGTGGACTGAAGCTTTCTTT
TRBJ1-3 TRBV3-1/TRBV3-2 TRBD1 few CASGDTGGSGNTIYF TGTGCCAGCGGGGATACAGGGGGCTCTGGAAACACCATATATTTT
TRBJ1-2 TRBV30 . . CACKPGMPGYTF TGTGCCTGTAAACCGGGGATGCCTGGCTACACCTTC
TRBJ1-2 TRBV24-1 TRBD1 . CATSGGTDSRYTF TGTGCCACCAGTGGGGGGACAGACTCTCGCTACACCTTC
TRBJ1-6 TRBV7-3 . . CASSSLPPARGSSSYNSPLHF TGTGCCAGCAGCTCCCTCCCCCCAGCCCGCGGTTCGAGCTCCTATAATTCACCCCTCCACTTT
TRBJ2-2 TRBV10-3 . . CAISELFGTGELFF TGTGCCATCAGTGAGCTTTTTGGAACCGGGGAGCTGTTTTTT
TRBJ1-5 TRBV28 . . CASSLAREFNQPQHF TGTGCCAGCAGTTTAGCCAGGGAGTTCAATCAGCCCCAGCATTTT
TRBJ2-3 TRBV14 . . CASSFSRGAGDTQYF TGTGCCAGCAGCTTTTCTCGGGGGGCGGGAGATACGCAGTATTTT
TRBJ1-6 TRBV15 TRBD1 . CATSARTGAGSPLHF TGTGCCACCAGCGCCCGGACAGGGGCGGGGTCACCCCTCCACTTT
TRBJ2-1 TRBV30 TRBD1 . CTWRQGGPVLQFF TGTACCTGGAGACAGGGTGGGCCGGTATTGCAGTTCTTC
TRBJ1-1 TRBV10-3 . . CAIRGGRETEAFF TGTGCCATCCGGGGGGGGCGGGAGACTGAAGCTTTCTTT
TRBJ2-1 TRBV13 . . CASSSRPSSYNEQFF TGTGCCAGCAGCTCCCGACCGAGCTCCTACAATGAGCAGTTCTTC
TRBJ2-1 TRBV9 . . CASSVRSSFDEQFF TGTGCCAGCAGCGTCCGCTCTAGCTTCGATGAGCAGTTCTTC
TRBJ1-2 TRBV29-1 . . CSVEEGPLIGYTF TGCAGCGTTGAAGAGGGGCCTTTGATCGGCTACACCTTC
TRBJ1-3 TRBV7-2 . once CASSEVTGLGSGNTIYF TGTGCCAGCAGCGAAGTAACAGGGTTGGGTTCTGGAAACACCATATATTTT
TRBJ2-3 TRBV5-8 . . CASSSGTTRTDTQYF TGTGCCAGCAGCTCCGGGACAACTCGCACAGATACGCAGTATTTT
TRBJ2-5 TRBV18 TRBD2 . CASSPGLAGGRQETQYF TGTGCCAGCTCACCGGGACTAGCGGGGGGGCGCCAAGAGACCCAGTACTTC
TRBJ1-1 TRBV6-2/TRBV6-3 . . CASSLSQRTEAFF TGTGCCAGCAGTCTCTCTCAGAGGACTGAAGCTTTCTTT
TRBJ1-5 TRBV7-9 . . CASSLVGGDQPQHF TGTGCCAGCAGCTTAGTAGGAGGGGATCAGCCCCAGCATTTT